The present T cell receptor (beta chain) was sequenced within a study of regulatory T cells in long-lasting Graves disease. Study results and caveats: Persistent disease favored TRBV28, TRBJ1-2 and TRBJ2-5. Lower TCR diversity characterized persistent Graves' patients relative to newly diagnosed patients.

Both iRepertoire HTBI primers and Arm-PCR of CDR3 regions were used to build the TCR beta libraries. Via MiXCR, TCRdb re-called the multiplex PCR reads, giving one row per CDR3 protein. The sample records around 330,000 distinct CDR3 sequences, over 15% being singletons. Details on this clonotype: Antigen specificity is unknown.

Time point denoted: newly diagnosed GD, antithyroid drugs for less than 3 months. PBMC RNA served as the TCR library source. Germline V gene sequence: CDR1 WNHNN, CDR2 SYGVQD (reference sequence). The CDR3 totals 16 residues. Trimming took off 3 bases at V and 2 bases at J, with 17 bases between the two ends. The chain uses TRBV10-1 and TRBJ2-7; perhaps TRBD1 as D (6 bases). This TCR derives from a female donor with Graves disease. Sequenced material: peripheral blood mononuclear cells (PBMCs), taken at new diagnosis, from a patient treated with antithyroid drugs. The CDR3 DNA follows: TGCGCCAGCAGTGATCCTAACAGGGCCCCGACCTACGAGCAGTACTTC. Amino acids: CASSDPNRAPTYEQYF.